The sequence of this T cell receptor (beta chain) was determined in a study of regulatory T cells in long-lasting Graves disease. Findings and caveats of the study: Favoring TRBV28, TRBJ1-2 and TRBJ2-5 was a feature seen in persistent disease.

Unmatched junction bases numbered 7, after V lost 0 bases and J lost 4 bases. Germline V gives CDR1 SGHTA, CDR2 FQGNSA. This CDR3 comprises 16 residues. Construction of TCR beta libraries relied on iRepertoire HTBI primers and on Arm-PCR targeting CDR3 regions. TCRdb ran MiXCR on the multiplex PCR reads and lists one entry per CDR3 protein. There are about 220,000 distinct CDR3 sequences in the sample; roughly 19% occur only once, and 12% lies in the top ten. This clonotype has ten or more counts. The antigen remains unidentified. Time point indicated: newly diagnosed GD, antithyroid drugs for less than 3 months. Scientists built the TCR library using RNA that was extracted from PBMCs. American Thyroid Association guidelines defined how Graves' disease was diagnosed. The same specimen was also included in a second study, on T cells in Graves' hyperthyroidism and ophthalmopathy. Per that study: The model made its ophthalmopathy prediction, and onset followed a median approximately six months later.

The TCR was taken from a woman aged 25 to 45 with Graves disease. The specimen comprised peripheral blood mononuclear cells (PBMCs), sampled at new diagnosis, from a patient treated with antithyroid drugs. The V call is TRBV7-2, the J call TRBJ1-2; TRBD1 matches 8 bases. CDR3 sequence: CASSLALPGGSYGYTF. CDR3 bases: TGTGCCAGCAGCTTAGCCTTGCCAGGGGGCAGCTATGGCTACACCTTC.